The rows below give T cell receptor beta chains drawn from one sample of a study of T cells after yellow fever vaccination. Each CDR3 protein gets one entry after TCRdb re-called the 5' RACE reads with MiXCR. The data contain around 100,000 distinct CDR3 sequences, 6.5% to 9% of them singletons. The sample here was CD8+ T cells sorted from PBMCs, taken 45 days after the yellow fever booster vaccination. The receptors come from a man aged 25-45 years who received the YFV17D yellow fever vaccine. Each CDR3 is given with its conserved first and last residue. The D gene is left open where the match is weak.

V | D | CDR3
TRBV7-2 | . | CASSSWGEVMETQYF
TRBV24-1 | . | CATSAGPEQFF
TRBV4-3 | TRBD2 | CASSQSLAGRSSYEQYF
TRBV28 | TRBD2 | CASSFSGRYSSAYEQYF
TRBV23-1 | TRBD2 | CASTPAGCTDTQYF
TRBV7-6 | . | CASSSQGRETQYF
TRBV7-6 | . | CASSLGRGPTGELFF
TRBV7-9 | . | CASSFPGTEETQYF
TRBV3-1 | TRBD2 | CASSQEALAGDEQYF
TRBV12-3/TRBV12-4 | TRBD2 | CACSFWLAGDSLFYEQYF
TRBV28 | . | CASSSSTTGAPTYEQYF
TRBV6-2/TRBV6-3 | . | CASSYTFAGANVLTF
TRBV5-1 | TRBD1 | CASSFTRQGGLYEQYF
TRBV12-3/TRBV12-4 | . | CASSSSSTETQYF
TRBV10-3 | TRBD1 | CAITKTGDREYGYTF
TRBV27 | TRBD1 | CASSLQGGQAFF
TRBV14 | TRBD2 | CASSQISGSPDTQYF
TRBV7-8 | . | CASSLVRTEAFF
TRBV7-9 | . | CASSPNFYNEQFF
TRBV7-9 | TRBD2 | CASSLMVLAGDPQYF
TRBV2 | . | CASSPKGWNTEAFF
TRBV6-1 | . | CASGLPSSGELFF
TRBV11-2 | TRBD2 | CASNGLAGHTGELFF
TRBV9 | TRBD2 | CASSGLAGELTGELFF
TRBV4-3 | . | CASSQQDGSIYEQYF
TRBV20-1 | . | CSAREGWGSTEAFF
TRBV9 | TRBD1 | CASSLGQEGVGFF
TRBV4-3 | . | CASSQVRERSYEQYF